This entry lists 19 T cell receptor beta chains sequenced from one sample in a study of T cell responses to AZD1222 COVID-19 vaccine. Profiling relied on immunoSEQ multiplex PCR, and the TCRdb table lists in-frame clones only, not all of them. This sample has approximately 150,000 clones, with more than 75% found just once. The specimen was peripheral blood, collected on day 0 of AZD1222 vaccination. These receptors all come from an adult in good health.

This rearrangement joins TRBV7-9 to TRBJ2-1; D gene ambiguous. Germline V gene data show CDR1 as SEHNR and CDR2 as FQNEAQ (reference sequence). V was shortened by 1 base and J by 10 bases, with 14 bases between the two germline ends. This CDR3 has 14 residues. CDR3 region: CASSLVDLSKEQFF. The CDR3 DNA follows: TGTGCCAGCAGCTTAGTGGACCTGAGTAAAGAGCAGTTCTTC.

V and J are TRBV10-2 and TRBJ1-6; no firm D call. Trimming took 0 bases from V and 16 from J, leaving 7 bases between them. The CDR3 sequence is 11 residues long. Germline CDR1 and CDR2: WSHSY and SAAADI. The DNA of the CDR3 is TGCGCCAGCAGTGAGTCTTTCCGACTCCACTTT. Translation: CASSESFRLHF.

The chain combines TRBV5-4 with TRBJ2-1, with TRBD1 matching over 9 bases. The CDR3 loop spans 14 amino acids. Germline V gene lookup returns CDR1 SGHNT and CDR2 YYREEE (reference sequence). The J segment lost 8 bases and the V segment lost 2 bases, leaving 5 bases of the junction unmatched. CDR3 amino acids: CASSLDRGDYEQFF. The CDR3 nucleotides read TGTGCCAGCAGCTTAGACAGGGGGGACTATGAGCAGTTCTTC.

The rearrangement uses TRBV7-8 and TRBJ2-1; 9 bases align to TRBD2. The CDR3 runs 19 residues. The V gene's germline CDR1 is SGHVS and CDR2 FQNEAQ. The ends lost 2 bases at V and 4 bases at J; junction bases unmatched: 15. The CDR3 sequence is CASSLSPAGGPLTYNEQFF. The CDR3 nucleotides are TGTGCCAGCAGCTTATCTCCAGCGGGAGGCCCTCTTACATACAATGAGCAGTTCTTC.

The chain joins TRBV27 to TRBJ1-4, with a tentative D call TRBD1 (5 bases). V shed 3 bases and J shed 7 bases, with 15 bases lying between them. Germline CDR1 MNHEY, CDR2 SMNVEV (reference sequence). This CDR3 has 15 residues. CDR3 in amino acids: CASSLGGGLVEKLFF. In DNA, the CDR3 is TGTGCCAGCAGTTTGGGGGGGGGTTTGGTTGAAAAACTGTTTTTT.

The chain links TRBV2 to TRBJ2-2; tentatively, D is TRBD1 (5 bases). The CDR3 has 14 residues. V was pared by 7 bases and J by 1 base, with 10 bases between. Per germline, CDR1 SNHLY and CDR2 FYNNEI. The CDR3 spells CASKPQGNTGELFF. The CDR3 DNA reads TGTGCCAGCAAACCCCAGGGGAACACCGGGGAGCTGTTTTTT.

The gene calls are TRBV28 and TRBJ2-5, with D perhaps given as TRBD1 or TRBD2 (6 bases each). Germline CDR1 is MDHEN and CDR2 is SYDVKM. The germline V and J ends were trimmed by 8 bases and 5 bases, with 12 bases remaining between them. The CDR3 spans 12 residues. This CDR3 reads CASGSGAETQYF. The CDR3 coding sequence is TGTGCCAGCGGCTCGGGGGCTGAGACCCAGTACTTC.

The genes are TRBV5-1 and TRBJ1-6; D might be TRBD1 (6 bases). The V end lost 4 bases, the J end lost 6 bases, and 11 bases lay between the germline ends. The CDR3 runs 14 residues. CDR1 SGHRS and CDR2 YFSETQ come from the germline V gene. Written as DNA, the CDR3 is TGCGCCAGCAGCGTGAGGGACATTAATTCACCCCTCCACTTT. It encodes CASSVRDINSPLHF.

The CDR3 loop reads CASSLRAPGPYPGELFF. CDR3 nucleotide sequence: TGTGCCAGCAGTTTAAGGGCCCCCGGACCGTACCCGGGGGAGCTGTTTTTT. The chain joins TRBV27 to TRBJ2-2, with no clear D. This CDR3 comprises 17 residues. Trimming removed 2 bases at V and 8 bases at J, with 21 bases between. The germline gives CDR1 MNHEY, CDR2 SMNVEV (reference sequence).

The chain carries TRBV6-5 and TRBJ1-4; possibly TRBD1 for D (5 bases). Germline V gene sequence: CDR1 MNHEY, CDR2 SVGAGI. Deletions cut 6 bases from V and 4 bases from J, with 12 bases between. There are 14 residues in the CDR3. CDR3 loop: CASRWDFNNEKLFF. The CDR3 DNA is TGTGCCAGCAGGTGGGACTTCAATAATGAAAAACTGTTTTTT.

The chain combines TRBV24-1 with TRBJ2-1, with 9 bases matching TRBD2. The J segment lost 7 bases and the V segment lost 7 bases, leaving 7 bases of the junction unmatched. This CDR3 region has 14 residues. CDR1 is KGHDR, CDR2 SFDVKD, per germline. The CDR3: CATSPAGGVNEQFF. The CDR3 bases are TGTGCCACCAGCCCAGCGGGAGGCGTTAATGAGCAGTTCTTC.

CDR3 in DNA: TGTGCCAGCAGTACCGTGACTAGCGGGATTACGAATGAGCAGTTCTTC. It yields the protein CASSTVTSGITNEQFF. The chain couples TRBV6-2 or TRBV6-3 to TRBJ2-1; 11 positions match TRBD2. V gave up 5 bases and J gave up 7 bases; unmatched junction bases: 10. In germline, CDR1 is MNHEY, CDR2 SVGEGT. The CDR3 loop spans 16 amino acids.

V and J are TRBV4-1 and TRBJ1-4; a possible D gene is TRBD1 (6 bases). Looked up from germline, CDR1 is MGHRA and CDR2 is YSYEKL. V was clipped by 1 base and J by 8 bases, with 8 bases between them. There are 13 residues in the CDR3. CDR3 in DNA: TGCGCCAGCAGCCAAGTCAGGGGAGAAAAACTGTTTTTT. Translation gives CASSQVRGEKLFF.

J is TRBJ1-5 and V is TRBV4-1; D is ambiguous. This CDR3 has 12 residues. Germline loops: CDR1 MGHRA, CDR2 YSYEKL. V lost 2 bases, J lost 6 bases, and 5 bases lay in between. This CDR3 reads CASSQYLQPQHF. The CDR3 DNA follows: TGCGCCAGCAGCCAATACCTTCAGCCCCAGCATTTT.

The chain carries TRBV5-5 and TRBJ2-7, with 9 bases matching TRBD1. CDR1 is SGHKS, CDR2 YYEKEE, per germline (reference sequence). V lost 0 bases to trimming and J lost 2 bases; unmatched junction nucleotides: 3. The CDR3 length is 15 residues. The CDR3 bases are TGTGCCAGCAGCTTGGGAGGGACAGGGACCTACGAGCAGTACTTC. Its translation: CASSLGGTGTYEQYF.

The chain's CDR3 is CASSLTPTMPYEQYF. DNA for the CDR3: TGTGCCAGCAGCTTGACACCCACAATGCCCTACGAGCAGTACTTC. The chain combines TRBV5-5 with TRBJ2-7, with D unresolved. The ends were cut back, 1 base at V and 2 bases at J, with 13 bases in the middle. The CDR3 has 15 amino acids. Germline V gives CDR1 SGHKS, CDR2 YYEKEE (reference sequence).

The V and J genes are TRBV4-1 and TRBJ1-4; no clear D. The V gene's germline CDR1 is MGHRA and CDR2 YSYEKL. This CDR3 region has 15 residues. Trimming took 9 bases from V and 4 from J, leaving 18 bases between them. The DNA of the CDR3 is TGCGCCAGGTTTCATTGGGATTGGGGTAATGAAAAACTGTTTTTT. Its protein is CARFHWDWGNEKLFF.

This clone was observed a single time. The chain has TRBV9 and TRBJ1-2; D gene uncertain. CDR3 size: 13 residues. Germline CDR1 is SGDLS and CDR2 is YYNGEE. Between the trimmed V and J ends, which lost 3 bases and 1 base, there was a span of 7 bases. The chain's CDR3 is CASSGSNNYGYTF. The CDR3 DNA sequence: TGTGCCAGCAGCGGGTCTAATAACTATGGCTACACCTTC.

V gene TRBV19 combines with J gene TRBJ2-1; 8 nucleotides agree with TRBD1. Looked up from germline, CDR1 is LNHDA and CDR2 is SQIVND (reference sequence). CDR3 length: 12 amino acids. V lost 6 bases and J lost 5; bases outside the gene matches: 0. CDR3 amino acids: CASRDRDNEQFF. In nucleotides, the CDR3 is TGTGCCAGTAGGGACAGGGACAATGAGCAGTTCTTC. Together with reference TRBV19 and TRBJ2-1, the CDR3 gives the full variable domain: DGGITQSPKYLFRKEGQNVTLSCEQNLNHDAMYWYRQDPGQGLRLIYYSQIVNDFQKGDIAEGYSVSREKKESFPLTVTSAQKNPTAFYLCASRDRDNEQFFGPGTRLTVL.